This record covers a single T cell receptor beta chain. In the study's own analysis: Estimates of nucleated cell counts were drawn from the amplification of reference gene primers. This table comes from immunoSEQ multiplex PCR, and its TCRdb copy is limited to in-frame clones, with some not included. V, J and clone size were drawn from that table, and D and trimming were deduced from the DNA. The sample holds around 120,000 clones, roughly four fifths seen once. This entry comes from a study of blood T cell repertoires in COVID-19. Across the whole study: Italy, Spain and the United States were the sources of the convalescent and acute COVID-19 samples. In each case, the material was cDNA or gDNA derived from T cells, B-cell-depleted T cells, or PBMCs.

The TCR was taken from a man in his 70s with active or convalescent COVID-19. The sample was peripheral blood.

The DNA of the CDR3 is TGTGCCAGCAGCTTAAACAGGGACCATTCACCCCTCCACTTT. This codes for CASSLNRDHSPLHF. The chain has TRBV7-9 and TRBJ1-6, with a tentative D call TRBD1 (6 bases). Trimming cost V 2 bases and J 8 bases, with 10 bases left between them. Germline CDR1 is SEHNR and CDR2 is FQNEAQ (reference sequence). This CDR3 region has 14 residues.